This is a list of T cell receptor beta chains from one sample in a study of cytomegalovirus exposure and HLA in healthy donors. Profiling relied on immunoSEQ multiplex PCR, and the TCRdb table lists in-frame clones only, not all of them. The table lists about 190,000 clones, approximately 80% of them singletons. The sample consisted of PBMCs. The receptor source for this set is a woman between 45 and 60 years old in good health and CMV-seropositive. The CDR3 runs from the conserved cysteine through the conserved F or W. Fields, in order: J gene, D gene, clone size, V gene, CDR3 protein, CDR3 DNA. D genes are given only for firm matches. Size is stated for part of the rows, as once, few or many counts, or as a class when the clone is expanded.

TRBJ2-3,TRBD2,.,TRBV9,CASSANQRGGTDTQYF,TGTGCCAGCAGCGCCAACCAGCGGGGGGGCACAGATACGCAGTATTTT
TRBJ1-2,.,.,TRBV28,CASSYVQGAANYGYTF,TGTGCCAGCAGCTATGTACAGGGCGCCGCTAACTATGGCTACACCTTC
TRBJ1-4,TRBD1,few,TRBV7-9,CASSRDRDEGKLFF,TGTGCCAGCAGTCGGGACAGGGACGAAGGAAAACTGTTTTTT
TRBJ1-2,TRBD1,.,TRBV11-2,CASSSTGGGYTF,TGTGCCAGCAGCTCCACAGGGGGTGGCTACACCTTC
TRBJ1-6,.,.,TRBV9,CASMRDWNDSPLHF,TGTGCCAGCATGAGGGATTGGAATGATTCACCCCTCCACTTT
TRBJ2-3,.,.,TRBV5-1,CASSLLQNTDTQYF,TGCGCCAGCAGCTTGTTGCAGAACACAGATACGCAGTATTTT
TRBJ1-1,TRBD1,.,TRBV15,CATSRDRDRGPNTEAFF,TGTGCCACCAGCAGGGACAGGGACAGGGGTCCGAACACTGAAGCTTTCTTT
TRBJ1-1,.,.,TRBV10-3,CAISRGWLSKDTEAFF,TGTGCCATCAGTAGGGGTTGGCTGAGTAAGGACACTGAAGCTTTCTTT
TRBJ2-5,TRBD2,.,TRBV11-2,CASSAGLAWETQYF,TGTGCCAGCAGCGCTGGACTAGCGTGGGAGACCCAGTACTTC
TRBJ1-1,.,.,TRBV9,CASSPGPRETEAFF,TGTGCCAGCAGCCCCGGCCCCAGGGAAACTGAAGCTTTCTTT
TRBJ1-2,.,.,TRBV7-2,CASSLSQGLYGYTF,TGTGCCAGCAGCTTATCGCAGGGATTGTATGGCTACACCTTC
TRBJ1-2,TRBD1,few,TRBV6-5,CASSYGTGGYGYTF,TGTGCCAGCAGTTATGGGACAGGGGGGTATGGCTACACCTTC
TRBJ2-3,TRBD1,.,TRBV7-9,CASSLVSGTGSDTQYF,TGTGCCAGCAGCTTAGTGTCAGGGACAGGGTCTGATACGCAGTATTTT
TRBJ1-1,TRBD1,.,TRBV11-3,CASSLRGQDTEAFF,TGTGCCAGCAGCTTAAGGGGACAGGACACTGAAGCTTTCTTT
TRBJ1-6,TRBD1,.,TRBV28,CASSPSGQGSSPLHF,TGTGCCAGCAGTCCCTCGGGACAGGGTTCTTCACCCCTCCACTTT
TRBJ2-6,.,.,TRBV19,CASERDRLSGANVLTF,TGTGCCAGTGAGCGGGACAGGCTATCTGGGGCCAACGTCCTGACTTTC
TRBJ1-6,TRBD1,few,TRBV30,CALGQGGVSPLHF,TGTGCCTTGGGACAGGGGGGTGTTTCACCCCTCCACTTT
TRBJ1-1,.,.,TRBV5-1,CASSLGDNANTEAFF,TGCGCCAGCAGCTTGGGGGACAACGCGAACACTGAAGCTTTCTTT
TRBJ2-5,TRBD2,.,TRBV7-2,CASRSTGLAWETQYF,TGTGCCAGCAGATCGACAGGACTAGCGTGGGAGACCCAGTACTTC
TRBJ2-1,.,.,TRBV19,CASSIRLESAEQFF,TGTGCCAGTAGTATTCGGCTAGAGTCTGCTGAACAGTTCTTC
TRBJ2-7,.,.,TRBV19,CASSIDWRSYEQYF,TGTGCCAGTAGTATCGATTGGAGGTCATACGAGCAGTACTTC
TRBJ2-3,TRBD1,.,TRBV2,CASSAGTASTDTQYF,TGTGCCAGCAGTGCCGGGACAGCGAGCACAGATACGCAGTATTTT
TRBJ1-2,TRBD1,.,TRBV2,CASSVDRAVGGYTF,TGTGCCAGCAGTGTAGACAGGGCTGTAGGGGGCTACACCTTC
TRBJ1-6,.,.,TRBV19,CASSSPGAGGYNSPLHF,TGTGCCAGTAGTAGTCCGGGAGCAGGCGGCTATAATTCACCCCTCCACTTT
TRBJ1-5,.,.,TRBV7-2,CASSFGLNFYNQPQHF,TGTGCCAGCAGCTTTGGACTCAATTTCTACAATCAGCCCCAGCATTTT
TRBJ2-2,.,few,TRBV5-6,CASSLWGVNTGELFF,TGTGCCAGCAGCTTGTGGGGAGTAAACACCGGGGAGCTGTTTTTT
TRBJ1-1,.,.,TRBV6-6,CASSKQGMVDTEAFF,TGTGCCAGCAGTAAACAGGGAATGGTTGACACTGAAGCTTTCTTT
TRBJ2-1,TRBD1,few,TRBV6-5,CASSHDRGSYNEQFF,TGTGCCAGCAGTCATGACAGGGGTTCCTACAATGAGCAGTTCTTC
TRBJ2-7,TRBD1,.,TRBV29-1,CSVAGQGADYEQYF,TGCAGCGTTGCTGGACAGGGGGCTGACTACGAGCAGTACTTC
TRBJ2-7,TRBD1,once,TRBV15,CATSRASGTGGYEQYF,TGTGCCACCAGCAGAGCTTCCGGGACAGGGGGCTACGAGCAGTACTTC
TRBJ1-2,TRBD1,few,TRBV5-4,CASSPDRGNYGYTF,TGTGCCAGCAGCCCCGACAGGGGGAACTATGGCTACACCTTC
TRBJ2-1,.,.,TRBV28,CASSFTGPPGANEQFF,TGTGCCAGCAGTTTCACGGGACCCCCAGGGGCCAATGAGCAGTTCTTC
TRBJ2-7,.,.,TRBV6-6,CASSYPARGPEVEQYF,TGTGCCAGCAGTTACCCCGCCAGGGGCCCCGAGGTGGAGCAGTACTTC
TRBJ1-1,.,.,TRBV28,CASNSPRAGNTEAFF,TGTGCCAGCAACTCCCCGAGGGCGGGGAACACTGAAGCTTTCTTT
TRBJ1-2,.,.,TRBV7-9,CASSLAGAYGYTF,TGTGCCAGCAGCTTAGCAGGAGCCTATGGCTACACCTTC
TRBJ2-2,TRBD1,.,TRBV6-6,CASSGQVHGELFF,TGTGCCAGCAGCGGACAGGTTCACGGGGAGCTGTTTTTT
TRBJ1-1,.,.,TRBV12-2,CASRLVAGMNTEAFF,TGTGCAAGTCGCTTAGTTGCAGGGATGAACACTGAAGCTTTCTTT
TRBJ1-1,.,.,TRBV30,CAWTDSSEAFF,TGTGCCTGGACAGACAGCTCTGAAGCTTTCTTT
TRBJ2-7,TRBD1,.,TRBV5-6,CASSWYRGSSYEQYF,TGTGCCAGCAGCTGGTACAGGGGTAGCTCCTACGAGCAGTACTTC
TRBJ1-2,TRBD1,.,TRBV7-2,CASSSGTGPQNDYTF,TGTGCCAGCAGCTCCGGGACAGGGCCACAAAATGACTACACCTTC
TRBJ2-7,TRBD2,few,TRBV7-2,CASSLKVAGGPRAYEQYF,TGTGCCAGCAGCTTAAAGGTAGCGGGGGGACCTAGAGCCTACGAGCAGTACTTC
TRBJ1-1,.,.,TRBV9,CASSRQVAPNTEAFF,TGTGCCAGCAGCAGGCAGGTGGCCCCGAACACTGAAGCTTTCTTT
TRBJ2-2,TRBD2,.,TRBV27,CASSLSGGLNTGELFF,TGTGCCAGCAGTTTAAGCGGGGGTTTGAACACCGGGGAGCTGTTTTTT
TRBJ1-2,TRBD1,.,TRBV27,CASTIPDRSYGYTF,TGTGCCAGCACCATTCCGGACAGGAGCTATGGCTACACCTTC
TRBJ1-1,TRBD1,.,TRBV30,CACTKGQMNTEAFF,TGTGCCTGCACCAAGGGACAGATGAACACTGAAGCTTTCTTT
TRBJ1-4,.,.,TRBV5-1,CASSLGFEEKLFF,TGCGCCAGCAGCTTGGGGTTTGAGGAAAAACTGTTTTTT
TRBJ1-4,TRBD1,.,TRBV9,CASSIRDRDEKLFF,TGTGCCAGCAGCATCCGGGACAGGGATGAAAAACTGTTTTTT
TRBJ2-7,.,.,TRBV5-1,CASSLSRGRSSYEQYF,TGCGCCAGCAGCTTGTCGCGGGGGCGTAGCTCCTACGAGCAGTACTTC
TRBJ1-5,.,.,TRBV7-8,CASSLGKGGQPQHF,TGTGCCAGCAGCTTGGGGAAAGGAGGTCAGCCCCAGCATTTT
TRBJ1-2,TRBD1,.,TRBV5-1,CASSFRQGGSYGYTF,TGCGCCAGCAGCTTCCGACAGGGGGGGTCGTATGGCTACACCTTC
TRBJ2-7,TRBD1,.,TRBV2,CASSSGTAYEQYF,TGTGCCAGCAGTTCCGGGACAGCCTACGAGCAGTACTTC
TRBJ2-7,.,.,TRBV7-2,CASSHPAGYFYEQYF,TGTGCCAGCAGCCATCCGGCAGGGTACTTCTACGAGCAGTACTTC
TRBJ2-5,.,.,TRBV7-8,CASSLDRETQYF,TGTGCCAGCAGCTTAGATCGAGAGACCCAGTACTTC
TRBJ1-2,TRBD1,.,TRBV4-3,CASSQFGQGRNYGYTF,TGCGCCAGCAGCCAATTCGGACAGGGGAGGAACTATGGCTACACCTTC
TRBJ2-1,.,.,TRBV7-3,CASSLRQGGQFF,TGTGCCAGCAGCCTCCGGCAGGGCGGGCAGTTCTTC
TRBJ1-2,.,.,TRBV6-5,CASSYSSSGYYGYTF,TGTGCCAGCAGTTACAGTTCATCGGGGTACTATGGCTACACCTTC
TRBJ2-7,TRBD1,once,TRBV11-1,CASSQGAYEQYF,TGTGCCAGTTCACAGGGGGCTTACGAGCAGTACTTC